This TCR beta chain is drawn from a study of blood T cell repertoires in COVID-19. In the authors' workflow: Estimation of nucleated cell counts was performed using reference gene primer amplification. This table comes from immunoSEQ multiplex PCR, and its TCRdb copy is limited to in-frame clones, with some not included. From that table come the V and J calls and clone size; the DNA was used to work out D and trimming. The table includes about 170,000 clones, about 80% detected once. The CDR3 is 15 amino acids. Germline V CDR1 and CDR2: SGHTS, YDEGEE. V shed 4 bases, J shed 1 base, and the junction held 5 bases outside the gene matches. About this clone itself: The identical CDR3 is also encoded by other nucleotide sequences in the sample.

The source of this sequence is a woman over 75 with acute or convalescent COVID-19. This chain joins TRBV5-8 and TRBJ1-1; 9 bases line up with TRBD1. Material for sequencing was peripheral blood. The CDR3 DNA is TGTGCCAGCAGCAGGACGGGACAGGGGAACACTGAAGCTTTCTTT. It encodes CASSRTGQGNTEAFF.